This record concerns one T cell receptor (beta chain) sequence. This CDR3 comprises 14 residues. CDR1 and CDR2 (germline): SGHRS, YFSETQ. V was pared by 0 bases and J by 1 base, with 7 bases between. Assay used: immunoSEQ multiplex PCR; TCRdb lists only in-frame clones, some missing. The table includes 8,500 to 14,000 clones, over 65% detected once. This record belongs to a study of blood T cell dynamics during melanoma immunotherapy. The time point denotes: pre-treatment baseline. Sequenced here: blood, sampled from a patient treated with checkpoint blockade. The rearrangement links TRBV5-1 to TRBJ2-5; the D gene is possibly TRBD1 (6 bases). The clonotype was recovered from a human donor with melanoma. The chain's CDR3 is CASSLVGGQETQYF. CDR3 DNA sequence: TGCGCCAGCAGCTTGGTAGGGGGCCAAGAGACCCAGTACTTC.